The present T cell receptor (beta chain) was sequenced within a study of shared clonotypes between healthy human individuals. Profiled with immunoSEQ multiplex PCR; TCRdb holds only in-frame clones, not every one. The sample has fewer than 650,000 clones, about 79% seen once. The V gene's germline CDR1 is SGHAT and CDR2 FQNNGV. Trimming cost V 0 bases and J 9 bases, with 9 bases left between them. This CDR3 has 13 residues. The sequencing sample was made of PBMCs. The chain links TRBV11-2 to TRBJ2-1, with D perhaps matching TRBD1 (6 bases). The TCR comes from a woman aged 35 to 49 in good health. Some clones in this sample may be carry-over from other donors' samples. The CDR3 DNA reads as TGTGCCAGCAGCTTAGAGGGGGCGGGTGAGCAGTTCTTC. Encoded protein: CASSLEGAGEQFF.